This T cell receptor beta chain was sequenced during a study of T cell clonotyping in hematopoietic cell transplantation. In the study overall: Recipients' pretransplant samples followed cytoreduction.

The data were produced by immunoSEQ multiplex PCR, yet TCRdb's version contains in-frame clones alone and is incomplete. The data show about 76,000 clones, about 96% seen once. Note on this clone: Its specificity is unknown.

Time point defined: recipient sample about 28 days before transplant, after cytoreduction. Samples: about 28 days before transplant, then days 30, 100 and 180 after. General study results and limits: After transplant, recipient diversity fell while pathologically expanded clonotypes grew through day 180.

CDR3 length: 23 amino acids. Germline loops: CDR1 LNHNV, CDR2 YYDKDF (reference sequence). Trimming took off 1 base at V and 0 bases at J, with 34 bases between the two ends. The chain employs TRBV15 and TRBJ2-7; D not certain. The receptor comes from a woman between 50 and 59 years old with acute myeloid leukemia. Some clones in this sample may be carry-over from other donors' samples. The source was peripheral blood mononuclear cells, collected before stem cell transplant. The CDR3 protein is CATSRGLSLGFGQNALPSYEQYF. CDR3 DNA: TGTGCCACCAGCAGAGGGTTAAGCTTGGGATTTGGGCAGAACGCATTACCCTCCTACGAGCAGTACTTC.